These 19 T cell receptor beta chains share one sample of origin, sequenced in a study of T cell responses to AZD1222 COVID-19 vaccine. Clones were read by immunoSEQ multiplex PCR, and TCRdb kept only the in-frame ones, dropping some. The sample gives fewer than 150,000 clones, over 80% of which show up once; around 14% is in the top ten. The source was peripheral blood, collected on day 0 of AZD1222 vaccination. These receptors were obtained from an adult in good health.

In its sample, this clone was seen a few times. The genes are TRBV11-2 and TRBJ2-3; D perhaps matches TRBD1 (5 bases). Germline V gene lookup returns CDR1 SGHAT and CDR2 FQNNGV. Trimming pared 9 bases from V and 3 bases from J, leaving 19 bases between. CDR3 length: 15 amino acids. CDR3 protein: CASSQAAGWTDTQYF. CDR3 sequence (DNA): TGTGCCAGTTCCCAGGCGGCAGGGTGGACAGATACGCAGTATTTT.

The genes are TRBV6-4 and TRBJ2-2; D remains unclear. V lost 3 bases and J lost 1, with 9 bases in between. CDR1 is MRHNA, CDR2 SNTAGT, per germline. The CDR3 runs to 15 residues. This CDR3 reads CASSDGTRNTGELFF. DNA of the CDR3: TGTGCCAGCAGTGATGGTACAAGGAACACCGGGGAGCTGTTTTTT.

This rearrangement joins TRBV28 to TRBJ2-5; the D gene is possibly TRBD1 (6 bases). Per the germline V gene, CDR1 is MDHEN and CDR2 is SYDVKM. The CDR3 has 13 residues. V was cut by 2 bases and J by 6 bases, with 10 bases left in between. For the CDR3, the DNA is TGTGCCAGCAGTTTACAGGGGCGGCAGACCCAGTACTTC. Translating it yields CASSLQGRQTQYF.

The rearrangement links TRBV9 to TRBJ2-1; 7 positions agree with TRBD2. Trimming at V came to 4 bases and at J to 6 bases, leaving 10 bases not matched to a gene. This CDR3 is built from 15 residues. From germline, CDR1 is SGDLS and CDR2 YYNGEE. For the CDR3, the DNA is TGTGCCAGCAGCCCCCGCGGGGGTACACCCAATGAGCAGTTCTTC. This codes for CASSPRGGTPNEQFF.

The genes are TRBV4-1 and TRBJ1-6; D is possibly TRBD1 (6 bases). The V end was cut by 0 bases, the J end by 0 bases, with 15 bases between. The germline V gene has CDR1 MGHRA and CDR2 YSYEKL. This CDR3 is built from 19 residues. The CDR3 region has the DNA TGCGCCAGCAGCCAAGAGCCGGACAGCGAAAGCTCCTATAATTCACCCCTCCACTTT. It codes for CASSQEPDSESSYNSPLHF.

J is TRBJ2-2 and V is TRBV15, with 10 bases fitting TRBD1. Germline V gives CDR1 LNHNV, CDR2 YYDKDF (reference sequence). V shed 5 bases, J shed 4 bases, and the junction held 4 bases outside the gene matches. The CDR3 loop spans 15 amino acids. This chain's CDR3 is CATSGRTGGTGELFF. CDR3 in DNA: TGTGCCACCAGCGGTAGGACAGGGGGCACCGGGGAGCTGTTTTTT.

V and J are TRBV7-2 and TRBJ1-5; TRBD1 is a possible D gene (6 bases). Looked up from germline, CDR1 is SGHTA and CDR2 is FQGNSA. The germline V and J ends were trimmed by 2 bases and 0 bases, with 14 bases remaining between them. This CDR3 contains 17 residues. The CDR3 DNA reads TGTGCCAGCAGCTTATCGACAGGAGCCCCTAGCAATCAGCCCCAGCATTTT. Translation: CASSLSTGAPSNQPQHF.

The chain carries TRBV15 and TRBJ2-3; D might be TRBD2 (6 bases). With 0 bases removed from V and 4 bases from J, the gap between germline ends came to 11 bases. CDR3 length equals 15 residues. Germline CDR1 is LNHNV and CDR2 is YYDKDF (reference sequence). CDR3 amino acids: CATSREGGLPDTQYF. The CDR3 DNA follows: TGTGCCACCAGCAGAGAAGGAGGGCTGCCAGATACGCAGTATTTT.

The CDR3 sequence is CASSPYAREQYF. The DNA for the CDR3 is TGTGCCAGCAGTCCTTACGCGCGGGAGCAGTACTTC. V gene TRBV12-3 or TRBV12-4 combines with J gene TRBJ2-7; D gene uncertain. The CDR3 spans 12 residues. V dropped 5 bases and J dropped 7 bases, with 12 bases sitting between them.

The genes are TRBV9 and TRBJ1-2; 7 bases map to TRBD1. The CDR3 loop spans 17 amino acids. Per germline, CDR1 SGDLS and CDR2 YYNGEE. V shed 4 bases and J 4 bases; nucleotides not matched to a gene: 16. The CDR3 sequence is CASSLGVGGEGGYGYTF. The CDR3 bases are TGTGCCAGCAGCCTAGGGGTAGGGGGCGAAGGCGGCTATGGCTACACCTTC.

This chain connects TRBV2 to TRBJ2-5, with 9 bases lining up with TRBD2. The CDR3 has 16 residues. Germline loops: CDR1 SNHLY, CDR2 FYNNEI. The V segment lost 10 bases and the J segment 5 bases; nucleotides outside the gene matches: 17. The chain's CDR3 is CATDGGVAGVLETQYF. The CDR3 DNA reads as TGTGCCACCGACGGTGGAGTAGCGGGAGTCCTGGAGACCCAGTACTTC.

The chain carries TRBV6-5 and TRBJ2-1, with TRBD2 matching over 7 bases. The CDR3 is 11 amino acids. The germline CDR1 and CDR2 sequences are MNHEY and SVGAGI. The junction had 5 bases not matched to a gene; V was cut back by 6 bases and J by 12 bases. The CDR3 nucleotides are TGTGCCAGCAGGGGAGGGGCCCGGCAGTTCTTC. Its protein is CASRGGARQFF.

The rearrangement links TRBV12-3 or TRBV12-4 to TRBJ1-1, with D hard to call. Trimming took 9 bases from V and 1 from J, leaving 9 bases between them. The length of the CDR3 is 12 residues. The CDR3 DNA reads TGTGCCAGTAAAGAGGGGAACACTGAAGCTTTCTTT. Translation gives CASKEGNTEAFF.

On this clone: At one end, the junction sequence differs from germline, possibly due to a read error. The V call is TRBV29-1, the J call TRBJ1-1; TRBD1 might be the D (6 bases). CDR1 SQVTM and CDR2 ANQGSEA come from the germline V gene. The CDR3 totals 15 residues. The CDR3 loop reads CSVEDDRSVNTEAFF. DNA of the CDR3: TGCAGCGTGGAAGACGACAGGAGTGTCAACACTGAAGCTTTCTTT.

J is TRBJ2-2 and V is TRBV9; D gene unclear. Deletions cut 8 bases from V and 0 bases from J, with 8 bases between. This CDR3 contains 13 residues. Germline V gene lookup returns CDR1 SGDLS and CDR2 YYNGEE. CDR3: CASLAPNTGELFF. In DNA form, the CDR3 reads TGTGCCAGTCTGGCCCCGAACACCGGGGAGCTGTTTTTT.

The V call is TRBV4-1, the J call TRBJ1-1, with D hard to call. Germline lookup yields CDR1 MGHRA and CDR2 YSYEKL. This CDR3 has 14 amino acids. The ends were cut back, 4 bases at V and 4 bases at J, with 13 bases in the middle. CDR3 sequence (DNA): TGCGCCAGCAGCCTAGGGAGGGAGGGCACTGAAGCTTTCTTT. Its translation is CASSLGREGTEAFF.

The chain employs TRBV27 and TRBJ1-1; 8 bases are shared with TRBD1. Per the germline V gene, CDR1 is MNHEY and CDR2 is SMNVEV (reference sequence). CDR3 length: 14 residues. V shed 5 bases, J shed 3 bases, and the junction held 5 bases outside the gene matches. The CDR3 spells CASSPRGLDTEAFF. CDR3 sequence (DNA): TGTGCCAGCAGTCCCAGGGGGCTTGACACTGAAGCTTTCTTT.

This rearrangement joins TRBV11-2 to TRBJ2-2; D is perhaps TRBD1 or TRBD2 (5 bases each). Deletions cut 5 bases from V and 7 bases from J, with 14 bases between. This CDR3 is built from 14 residues. The germline V gene encodes CDR1 SGHAT and CDR2 FQNNGV. CDR3 sequence (DNA): TGTGCCAGCAGCCGGGACCGAACGGTCGGGGAGCTGTTTTTT. Translation gives CASSRDRTVGELFF.

The J gene is TRBJ2-7, the V gene TRBV7-8; no firm D call. The CDR3 covers 13 residues. V lost 4 bases to trimming and J lost 6 bases, with 13 bases between them. The V gene's germline CDR1 is SGHVS and CDR2 FQNEAQ. The DNA of the CDR3 is TGTGCCAGCAGCTCGCATTATAGAGGCGAGCAGTACTTC. It is translated as CASSSHYRGEQYF.